This T cell receptor (beta chain) was sequenced in a study of PD-1 blockade in classical Hodgkin lymphoma. Each of the patients experienced relapse following autologous stem cell transplantation, and their brentuximab vedotin exposure differed. Assay: immunoSEQ multiplex PCR; the TCRdb copy retains only in-frame clones and omits some. The sample has over 20,000 clones; around 64% are singletons. Study-wide results and limits: Although disease activity or prior therapy may be involved, causes of the repertoire differences remain undefined. Patients with a complete response exhibited baseline diversity comparable to newly diagnosed patients. Compared with healthy donors, newly diagnosed patients reportedly showed lower baseline TCR diversity. After ASCT, patients who started nivolumab under 1 year later were excluded.

Concerning this clone itself: Its cognate antigen is unknown.

The length of the CDR3 is 13 residues. V was clipped by 3 bases and J by 5 bases, with 9 bases between them. From germline, CDR1 is SGHTA and CDR2 FQGNSA. This receptor was obtained from a human donor with classical Hodgkin lymphoma. The chain has TRBV7-2 and TRBJ2-3, with a tentative D call TRBD1 (6 bases). The sequenced sample was peripheral blood mononuclear cells (PBMCs), obtained at baseline. For the CDR3, the DNA is TGTGCCAGCAGCTTTACCAGGGGAGATACGCAGTATTTT. As protein: CASSFTRGDTQYF.